Listed here are 22 T cell receptor beta chains from one sample, sequenced in a study of technical replicates of blood from several donors. Repertoires were generated with immunoSEQ multiplex PCR, while TCRdb's copy carries only in-frame clones and drops some. The table lists around 98,000 clones, approximately 94% of them singletons. The sequenced sample was T cells isolated from PBMCs. These receptors were taken from a human donor in good health.

The chain has TRBV7-2 and TRBJ2-7; unclear D gene. The germline gives CDR1 SGHTA, CDR2 FQGNSA. V was trimmed by 6 bases and J by 3 bases, leaving 15 bases between them. CDR3 length: 14 residues. CDR3 sequence (DNA): TGTGCCAGCAGACCCGAGTTAGAAAGCTACGAGCAGTACTTC. Its translation is CASRPELESYEQYF.

This clone showed up just once. The chain is built from TRBV19 and TRBJ1-3; no firm D call. Germline V CDR1 and CDR2: LNHDA, SQIVND (reference sequence). Trimming stripped 7 bases from V and 0 bases from J, with 13 bases between. This CDR3 has 15 residues. Written as DNA, the CDR3 is TGTGCCAGTATCGTTTCAGGAATCTCTGGAAACACCATATATTTT. Translated: CASIVSGISGNTIYF.

V and J are TRBV11-2 and TRBJ2-7, with 8 nucleotides matching TRBD2. Germline loops: CDR1 SGHAT, CDR2 FQNNGV. This CDR3 comprises 15 residues. Trimming at V came to 3 bases and at J to 0 bases, leaving 4 bases not matched to a gene. The CDR3 coding sequence is TGTGCCAGCAGCTTTTTTACTAGCGGCTCCTACGAGCAGTACTTC. Translation: CASSFFTSGSYEQYF.

The chain uses TRBV19 and TRBJ2-1, with 11 positions matching TRBD2. Per the germline V gene, CDR1 is LNHDA and CDR2 is SQIVND (reference sequence). CDR3 length equals 14 residues. The trim removed 10 bases at V and 5 bases at J, leaving 7 bases unmatched. The DNA of the CDR3 is TGTGCCACTTTAGCGGGAGGGCGTGACAATGAGCAGTTCTTC. Its protein product is CATLAGGRDNEQFF.

The chain combines TRBV2 with TRBJ1-1; TRBD1 aligns across 9 bases. CDR1 and CDR2 (germline): SNHLY, FYNNEI. The CDR3 contains 15 residues. V dropped 4 bases and J dropped 2; count of bases not matched to a gene: 5. CDR3 region: CASSAMGQGNTEAFF. The CDR3 bases are TGTGCCAGCAGTGCGATGGGACAGGGCAACACTGAAGCTTTCTTT.

The chain joins TRBV6-1 to TRBJ2-1; possible D gene TRBD2, 6 bases. From germline, CDR1 is MNHNS and CDR2 SASEGT. This CDR3 has 15 residues. The V gene lost 3 bases and the J gene lost 7 bases, with 16 bases spanning the gap. CDR3 in amino acids: CASSEKRVSLNEQFF. The CDR3 DNA reads TGTGCCAGCAGTGAGAAGCGGGTCTCGCTAAATGAGCAGTTCTTC.

The chain joins TRBV7-9 to TRBJ2-1; 7 bases are shared with TRBD1. With 5 bases clipped from V and 2 bases from J, the junction kept 6 bases outside the gene matches. The CDR3 runs to 15 residues. Germline lookup yields CDR1 SEHNR and CDR2 FQNEAQ (reference sequence). The CDR3 spells CASSIRQGAYNEQFF. The DNA for the CDR3 is TGTGCCAGCAGCATCCGACAGGGTGCCTACAATGAGCAGTTCTTC.

The chain carries TRBV15 and TRBJ1-4; TRBD1 agrees at 11 bases. Trimming at V came to 5 bases and at J to 8 bases, leaving 4 bases not matched to a gene. This CDR3 region has 14 residues. Germline V lookup: CDR1 LNHNV, CDR2 YYDKDF (reference sequence). This CDR3 reads CATSRDRGEEKLFF. The DNA for the CDR3 is TGTGCCACCAGCCGGGACAGGGGGGAGGAAAAACTGTTTTTT.

The CDR3: CASSLPNVGGEKLFF. CDR3 DNA sequence: TGTGCCAGCAGTTTACCGAATGTAGGCGGTGAAAAACTGTTTTTT. The J gene is TRBJ1-4, the V gene TRBV28, with D uncertain. The CDR3 runs to 15 residues. Germline values: CDR1 MDHEN, CDR2 SYDVKM. V gave up 2 bases and J gave up 7 bases, with 14 bases separating them.

This clone has more than one count but fewer than ten. The rearrangement joins TRBV10-1 to TRBJ1-5; the D is unclear. The CDR3 spans 13 residues. Looked up from germline, CDR1 is WNHNN and CDR2 is SYGVQD (reference sequence). V shed 4 bases and J shed 7 bases, with 11 bases lying between them. CDR3 sequence: CASSASGFQPQHF. CDR3 sequence (DNA): TGCGCCAGCAGTGCGTCCGGGTTCCAGCCCCAGCATTTT.

The chain couples TRBV18 to TRBJ1-2, with D maybe TRBD1 (5 bases). Germline V CDR1 and CDR2: KGHSH, LQKENI. The V end lost 0 bases, the J end lost 3 bases, and 17 bases lay between the germline ends. The CDR3 loop spans 17 amino acids. CDR3 nucleotides: TGTGCCAGCTCACCACCTCCCATGACAGACCAATACTATGGCTACACCTTC. It specifies CASSPPPMTDQYYGYTF.

V gene TRBV6-1 combines with J gene TRBJ2-1; TRBD1 matches 9 bases. The J segment lost 4 bases and the V segment lost 7 bases, leaving 8 bases of the junction unmatched. From germline, CDR1 is MNHNS and CDR2 SASEGT. The CDR3 is made up of 15 amino acids. The CDR3 here is CASTLQGAYYNEQFF. The CDR3 bases are TGTGCCAGCACCCTACAGGGGGCCTATTACAATGAGCAGTTCTTC.

The V gene is TRBV5-5, the J gene TRBJ2-7, with unresolved D. Trimming pared 1 base from V and 3 bases from J, leaving 5 bases between. The germline V gene encodes CDR1 SGHKS and CDR2 YYEKEE (reference sequence). The CDR3 contains 12 residues. In DNA form, the CDR3 reads TGTGCCAGCAGCTTGTCTGTCTACGAGCAGTACTTC. Its protein is CASSLSVYEQYF.

The chain couples TRBV5-1 to TRBJ2-2, with TRBD2 as a possible D gene (5 bases). V gave up 4 bases and J gave up 3 bases, with 13 bases separating them. This CDR3 region has 15 residues. CDR1 and CDR2 from the germline V gene are SGHRS and YFSETQ. As DNA, the CDR3 is TGCGCCAGCAGCCATCCTACTAGGGACACCGGGGAGCTGTTTTTT. Translating gives CASSHPTRDTGELFF.

This chain joins TRBV29-1 and TRBJ1-3; no firm D call. The CDR3 sequence is 13 residues long. V was cut by 4 bases and J by 0 bases, with 7 bases left in between. Germline CDR1 SQVTM, CDR2 ANQGSEA. The chain's CDR3 is CSVGFYSGNTIYF. CDR3 DNA: TGCAGCGTTGGTTTCTACTCTGGAAACACCATATATTTT. The entire variable domain, with the rest obtained from reference TRBV29-1 and TRBJ1-3, is as follows: SAVISQKPSRDICQRGTSLTIQCQVDSQVTMMFWYRQQPGQSLTLIATANQGSEATYESGFVIDKFPISRPNLTFSTLTVSNMSPEDSSIYLCSVGFYSGNTIYFGEGSWLTVV.

This chain joins TRBV6-1 and TRBJ2-7; perhaps TRBD1 as D (5 bases). Germline V CDR1 and CDR2: MNHNS, SASEGT. The CDR3 totals 13 residues. V was clipped by 6 bases and J by 3 bases, with 12 bases between them. The CDR3 nucleotides read TGTGCCAGCAGATCGGACATCGTCTACGAGCAGTACTTC. It encodes CASRSDIVYEQYF.

This chain connects TRBV27 to TRBJ2-1; D perhaps matches TRBD1 (6 bases). CDR1 and CDR2 from the germline V gene are MNHEY and SMNVEV (reference sequence). CDR3 length: 15 amino acids. Trimming shortened V by 2 bases and J by 8 bases, and 16 bases separated the two germline ends. Here the CDR3 reads CASSLRGWNPDEQFF. The DNA for the CDR3 is TGTGCCAGCAGTTTAAGGGGGTGGAACCCGGATGAGCAGTTCTTC.

The CDR3: CASSQEGLGYEQYF. As DNA, the CDR3 is TGCGCCAGCAGCCAAGAGGGCCTCGGCTACGAGCAGTACTTC. The chain has TRBV4-1 and TRBJ2-7, with D uncertain. Between the trimmed V and J ends, which lost 0 bases and 3 bases, there was a span of 9 bases. Germline loops: CDR1 MGHRA, CDR2 YSYEKL. This CDR3 comprises 14 residues.

The chain carries TRBV9 and TRBJ2-7; D is possibly TRBD1 (5 bases). V was cut by 4 bases and J by 9 bases, with 17 bases left in between. The CDR3 runs 13 residues. The germline V gene has CDR1 SGDLS and CDR2 YYNGEE. The CDR3 DNA reads as TGTGCCAGCAGCCCCCTGGGGCAGGGCTCGCAGTACTTC. It translates to CASSPLGQGSQYF.

This rearrangement joins TRBV11-2 to TRBJ2-1, with 8 bases lining up with TRBD1. J lost 8 bases, V lost 3 bases, and 12 bases had no gene match. The CDR3 spans 16 residues. CDR1 is SGHAT and CDR2 is FQNNGV in the germline V gene. The DNA of the CDR3 is TGTGCCAGCAGCTTCAGGGGGCCCTCCGGGGGTGATGAGCAGTTCTTC. Translation gives CASSFRGPSGGDEQFF.

The chain carries TRBV30 and TRBJ1-1; 7 nucleotides align to TRBD1. The V segment lost 5 bases and the J segment 4 bases; nucleotides outside the gene matches: 16. Germline assignment: CDR1 GTSNPN and CDR2 SVGIG (reference sequence). The CDR3 length is 16 residues. DNA of the CDR3: TGTGCCTGGGGGACCCAGGGGGAGTACTTGGGCACTGAAGCTTTCTTT. Protein: CAWGTQGEYLGTEAFF.

This clone was seen only a few times. This chain uses TRBV30 with TRBJ1-1; possibly TRBD1 for D (5 bases). CDR1 is GTSNPN and CDR2 is SVGIG in the germline V gene (reference sequence). CDR3 length: 13 amino acids. V shed 3 bases and J shed 8 bases, with 16 bases lying between them. The CDR3: CAWSLQQATEAFF. The DNA of the CDR3 is TGTGCCTGGAGCCTACAACAGGCGACGGAAGCTTTCTTT.